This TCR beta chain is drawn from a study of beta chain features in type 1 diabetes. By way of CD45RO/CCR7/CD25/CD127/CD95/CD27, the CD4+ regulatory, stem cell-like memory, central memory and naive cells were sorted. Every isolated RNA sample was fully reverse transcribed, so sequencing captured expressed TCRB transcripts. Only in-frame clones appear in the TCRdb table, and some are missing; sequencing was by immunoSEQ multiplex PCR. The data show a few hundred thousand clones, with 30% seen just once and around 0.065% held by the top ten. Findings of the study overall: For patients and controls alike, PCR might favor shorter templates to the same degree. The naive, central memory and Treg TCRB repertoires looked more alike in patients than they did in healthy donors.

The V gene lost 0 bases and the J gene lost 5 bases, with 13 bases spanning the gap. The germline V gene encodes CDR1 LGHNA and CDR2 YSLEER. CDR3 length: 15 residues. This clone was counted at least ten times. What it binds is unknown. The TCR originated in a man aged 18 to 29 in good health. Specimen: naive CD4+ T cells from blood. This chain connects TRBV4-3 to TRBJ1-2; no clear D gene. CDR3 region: CASSQDQSSEYGYTF. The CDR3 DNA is TGCGCCAGCAGCCAAGATCAATCCTCCGAATATGGCTACACCTTC.